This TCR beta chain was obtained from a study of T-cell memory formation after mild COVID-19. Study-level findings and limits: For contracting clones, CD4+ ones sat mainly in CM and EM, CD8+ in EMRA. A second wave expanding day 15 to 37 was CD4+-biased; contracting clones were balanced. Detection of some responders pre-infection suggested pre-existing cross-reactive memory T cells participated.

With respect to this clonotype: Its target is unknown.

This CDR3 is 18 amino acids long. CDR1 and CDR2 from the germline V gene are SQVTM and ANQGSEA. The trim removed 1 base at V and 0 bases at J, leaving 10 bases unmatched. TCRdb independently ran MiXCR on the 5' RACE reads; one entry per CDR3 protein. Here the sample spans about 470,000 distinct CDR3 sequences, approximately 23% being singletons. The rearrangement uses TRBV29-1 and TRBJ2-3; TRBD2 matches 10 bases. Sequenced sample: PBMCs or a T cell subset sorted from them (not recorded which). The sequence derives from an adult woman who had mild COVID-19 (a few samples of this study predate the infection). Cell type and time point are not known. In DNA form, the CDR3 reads TGCAGCGTTGAAGCACCTCCCCGGACTAGCGGTAGCACAGATACGCAGTATTTT. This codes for CSVEAPPRTSGSTDTQYF.